The clone carrying this T cell receptor beta chain occurred a few times. Its antigen is unidentified. The data stem from a study of beta chain features in type 1 diabetes. V lost 3 bases and J 4 bases, leaving 12 bases between the germline ends. Germline lookup yields CDR1 SGHVS and CDR2 FQNEAQ. This CDR3 is built from 14 residues. Study-level results: A moderate, significant TCRB CDR3 shortening appeared in type 1 diabetes across four CD4+ subsets.

The authors took one heparinised blood draw, averaging about 120 mL, from each donor. Purity (above 98%) was reached by all sorted populations. TCRB transcripts that were expressed got sequenced, as all of the isolated RNA had been reverse transcribed. Some clones are missing from TCRdb's copy, which holds only in-frame ones; the method was immunoSEQ multiplex PCR. The profile covers 250,000 to 350,000 clones, with 14% appearing a single time and under 8.5% taken by the ten largest. V is TRBV7-8 and J is TRBJ2-5; a possible D gene is TRBD2 (5 bases). Material for sequencing was central memory CD4+ T cells from blood. This TCR derives from a man aged 25 to 40 in good health. In DNA, the CDR3 is TGTGCCAGCAGCTTTTCGGAGGTCTCAGAGACCCAGTACTTC. Translation: CASSFSEVSETQYF.